The 21 T cell receptor beta chains in this list originate from one sample, sequenced in a study of control samples from healthy donors and cancer patients. Assay: immunoSEQ multiplex PCR; the TCRdb copy retains only in-frame clones and omits some. The sample has some 74,000 clones, about 94% seen once. What was sequenced was blood. These receptors were collected from a woman under 40 in good health.

The chain couples TRBV28 to TRBJ2-7; TRBD1 or TRBD2 may be the D gene (6 bases each). The germline V gene has CDR1 MDHEN and CDR2 SYDVKM. The CDR3 covers 12 residues. V gave up 9 bases and J gave up 4 bases, with 13 bases separating them. The CDR3 reads CASLGGKYEQYF. The DNA for the CDR3 is TGTGCCAGTCTAGGGGGGAAGTACGAGCAGTACTTC.

Only one count was recorded for this clone. V usage is TRBV5-1 and J usage is TRBJ2-1, with D possibly being TRBD1 (5 bases). Trimming removed 2 bases at V and 5 bases at J, with 20 bases between. This CDR3 spans 17 amino acids. CDR1 and CDR2 (germline): SGHRS, YFSETQ. This chain's CDR3 is CASSFADLTVRDNEQFF. The DNA of the CDR3 is TGCGCCAGCAGCTTTGCAGATTTGACAGTTCGGGACAATGAGCAGTTCTTC.

V and J are TRBV2 and TRBJ2-1; 12 nucleotides match TRBD1. Germline loops: CDR1 SNHLY, CDR2 FYNNEI. The CDR3 has 15 amino acids. J lost 9 bases, V lost 5 bases, and 8 bases had no gene match. The CDR3: CASSLRGTGGTEQFF. In nucleotides, the CDR3 is TGTGCCAGCAGTCTAAGGGGGACAGGGGGCACTGAGCAGTTCTTC.

The chain carries TRBV11-2 and TRBJ1-2, with D unresolved. CDR3 length equals 12 residues. Between the trimmed V and J ends, which lost 1 base and 8 bases, there was a span of 8 bases. Germline V gene lookup returns CDR1 SGHAT and CDR2 FQNNGV. CDR3 amino acids: CASSLVLRGYTF. The CDR3 DNA follows: TGTGCCAGCAGCTTAGTGTTGCGGGGCTACACCTTC.

V and J are TRBV6-5 and TRBJ2-1; 9 bases are a match to TRBD1. Germline lookup yields CDR1 MNHEY and CDR2 SVGAGI. Trimming removed 7 bases from V and 8 bases from J; junction bases left unmatched: 6. CDR3 size: 13 residues. The CDR3: CASKDRGPDEQFF. Written as DNA, the CDR3 is TGTGCCAGCAAGGACAGGGGCCCGGATGAGCAGTTCTTC.

The CDR3 DNA is TGTGCCAGCAGCGCCCCGAAGGAAAAACTGTTTTTT. Its protein product is CASSAPKEKLFF. The genes are TRBV13 and TRBJ1-4; D gene ambiguous. The length of the CDR3 is 12 residues. CDR1 is PRHDT, CDR2 FYEKMQ, per germline (reference sequence). Deletions cut 5 bases from V and 8 bases from J, with 9 bases between.

This clone was recorded once. The chain has TRBV7-2 and TRBJ2-3, with TRBD2 as a possible D gene (6 bases). The germline CDR1 and CDR2 sequences are SGHTA and FQGNSA. The CDR3 runs to 15 residues. V lost 2 bases and J lost 3, with 12 bases in between. The CDR3 sequence: CASSLRRGGTDTQYF. As DNA, the CDR3 is TGTGCCAGCAGCTTAAGGCGGGGAGGAACAGATACGCAGTATTTT.

The chain uses TRBV12-5 and TRBJ1-1, with 7 positions matching TRBD1. Germline loops: CDR1 LGHNT, CDR2 FRNRAP. V shed 7 bases and J 4 bases; nucleotides not matched to a gene: 9. The CDR3 has 14 amino acids. The CDR3 here is CASAPGGFGTEAFF. CDR3 nucleotides: TGTGCTAGTGCCCCAGGGGGGTTTGGCACTGAAGCTTTCTTT.

The chain combines TRBV7-2 with TRBJ2-5; D is possibly TRBD2 (5 bases). Germline-derived CDR1 and CDR2 are SGHTA and FQGNSA. The CDR3 consists of 13 residues. The V end was cut by 4 bases, the J end by 2 bases, with 8 bases between. The CDR3 nucleotides read TGTGCCAGCAGCTACAGACTACAAGAGACCCAGTACTTC. This translates into CASSYRLQETQYF.

The chain uses TRBV10-1 and TRBJ2-1; 7 nucleotides agree with TRBD1. The CDR3 runs 16 residues. Germline assignment: CDR1 WNHNN and CDR2 SYGVQD (reference sequence). The trim removed 4 bases at V and 0 bases at J, leaving 6 bases unmatched. This chain's CDR3 is CASSGKDRSSYNEQFF. CDR3 bases: TGCGCCAGCAGTGGGAAGGACAGGAGCTCCTACAATGAGCAGTTCTTC.

The chain carries TRBV7-9 and TRBJ2-1; the match to TRBD2 covers 8 bases. The CDR3 spans 15 residues. V trimming: 8 bases; J trimming: 0 bases; junction bases outside the gene matches: 6. CDR1 and CDR2 from the germline V gene are SEHNR and FQNEAQ (reference sequence). In DNA, the CDR3 is TGTGCCAGCGATAGCGGGGAAAGCTCCTACAATGAGCAGTTCTTC. This codes for CASDSGESSYNEQFF.

Of note for this clone: Germline is not matched at one junction end, which may reflect a read error. The chain combines TRBV11-2 with TRBJ1-6, with D hard to call. This CDR3 region has 15 residues. Germline assignment: CDR1 SGHAT and CDR2 FQNNGV. CDR3 coding DNA: TGTGCCGGCAGCTTAGTTGGGATAAGGGATTCACCCCTCCACTTT. It is translated as CAGSLVGIRDSPLHF.

This sequence joins TRBV29-1 and TRBJ1-3; 8 bases agree with TRBD1. CDR1 and CDR2 (germline): SQVTM, ANQGSEA. Germline trimming cut 7 bases from V and 3 bases from J; bases unmatched to any gene: 11. The CDR3 is made up of 15 amino acids. CDR3 amino acids: CSGHLAGGFGNTIYF. Written as DNA, the CDR3 is TGCAGCGGGCACCTGGCAGGGGGCTTTGGAAACACCATATATTTT.

V gene TRBV5-6 combines with J gene TRBJ1-1; TRBD1 matches 9 bases. CDR1 is SGHDT and CDR2 is YYEEEE in the germline V gene. This CDR3 has 15 amino acids. V gave up 4 bases and J gave up 7 bases; unmatched junction bases: 11. Here the CDR3 reads CASSDPGQGNGEAFF. The CDR3 nucleotides read TGTGCCAGCAGCGATCCGGGACAGGGTAACGGTGAAGCTTTCTTT.

The chain couples TRBV19 to TRBJ1-2; D unclear. Trimming took off 8 bases at V and 0 bases at J, with 13 bases between the two ends. The CDR3 is 14 amino acids. Germline CDR1 reads LNHDA; CDR2 reads SQIVND (reference sequence). The CDR3 DNA reads TGTGCCAGTGACCCTGGGCGAGCTAACTATGGCTACACCTTC. Translating it yields CASDPGRANYGYTF.

The chain carries TRBV15 and TRBJ2-3; D gene ambiguous. The CDR3 is 13 amino acids. Germline values: CDR1 LNHNV, CDR2 YYDKDF (reference sequence). V lost 3 bases to trimming and J lost 4 bases, with 8 bases between them. CDR3 sequence reads: CATSREFADTQYF. In nucleotides, the CDR3 is TGTGCCACCAGCAGGGAGTTTGCAGATACGCAGTATTTT.

This clone was counted a few times. This chain links TRBV19 with TRBJ1-3; D unclear. The V and J ends lost 7 bases and 0 bases respectively, with 10 bases between them. The CDR3 covers 14 residues. The germline gives CDR1 LNHDA, CDR2 SQIVND (reference sequence). The CDR3 region has the DNA TGTGCCAGTAATTTCAGGAGCTCTGGAAACACCATATATTTT. It encodes CASNFRSSGNTIYF. The full variable domain, completed using reference TRBV19 and TRBJ1-3, is DGGITQSPKYLFRKEGQNVTLSCEQNLNHDAMYWYRQDPGQGLRLIYYSQIVNDFQKGDIAEGYSVSREKKESFPLTVTSAQKNPTAFYLCASNFRSSGNTIYFGEGSWLTVV.

This clone was seen only a few times. This chain joins TRBV7-6 and TRBJ2-3; 12 bases align to TRBD2. CDR3 size: 16 residues. V was pared by 1 base and J by 7 bases, with 6 bases of the junction left unmatched. Germline CDR1 SGHVS, CDR2 FNYEAQ. The CDR3 DNA follows: TGTGCCAGCAGCTTAGACACTAGCGGGGGGATACATACGCAGTATTTT. The encoded protein is CASSLDTSGGIHTQYF. Together with reference TRBV7-6 and TRBJ2-3, the CDR3 gives the full variable domain: GAGVSQSPRYKVTKRGQDVALRCDPISGHVSLYWYRQALGQGPEFLTYFNYEAQQDKSGLPNDRFSAERPEGSISTLTIQRTEQRDSAMYRCASSLDTSGGIHTQYFGPGTRLTVL.

Points on this clone: At one end, the junction sequence differs from germline, possibly due to a read error. The J gene is TRBJ2-2, the V gene TRBV7-7; 11 bases fit TRBD2. The CDR3 is 16 residues long. In germline, CDR1 is SSHAT, CDR2 FNYEAQ (reference sequence). CDR3 amino acids: CASSLAGGTNTGELFF. CDR3 nucleotide sequence: TGTGCTAGCAGCTTAGCGGGGGGGACGAACACCGGGGAGCTGTTTTTT.

The rearrangement uses TRBV27 and TRBJ1-1; D remains ambiguous. Per the germline V gene, CDR1 is MNHEY and CDR2 is SMNVEV (reference sequence). CDR3 length: 14 amino acids. The V end was cut by 3 bases, the J end by 3 bases, with 11 bases between. The CDR3 DNA is TGTGCCAGCAGTTTCAGTGGAGGAGACACTGAAGCTTTCTTT. It codes for CASSFSGGDTEAFF.

CDR3 DNA: TGTGCCAGCAGGGGGAAGGGGCACGATTCACCCCTCCACTTT. Translated, it gives CASRGKGHDSPLHF. This chain joins TRBV21-1 and TRBJ1-6; the table's D call of TRBD1 was not tested on the DNA. TRBV21-1 is marked as a pseudogene. This CDR3 comprises 14 residues.